These 2 T cell receptor beta chains share one sample of origin, sequenced in a study of PD-1 blockade in mismatch repair-deficient tumors. Generated by immunoSEQ multiplex PCR, the TCRdb table keeps only in-frame clones and is missing some. Among around 130,000 clones listed, about nine tenths were seen once. The sample was peripheral blood, taken just over 70 weeks after starting pembrolizumab. Receptor source: an adult with mismatch repair-deficient cancer.

The chain recombines TRBV30 with TRBJ1-5; 7 bases are a match to TRBD1. Germline trimming cut 2 bases from V and 6 bases from J; bases unmatched to any gene: 7. This CDR3 is built from 14 residues. Germline V gene sequence: CDR1 GTSNPN, CDR2 SVGIG (reference sequence). DNA of the CDR3: TGTGCCTGGAGTACAAACAGGGGCGGTCAGCCCCAGCATTTT. This gives the protein CAWSTNRGGQPQHF.

V is TRBV6-5 and J is TRBJ2-6; D unresolved. Germline CDR1 and CDR2: MNHEY and SVGAGI. Trimming took 2 bases from V and 5 from J, leaving 13 bases between them. The CDR3 loop spans 16 amino acids. The CDR3 is CASSYLRTLRANVLTF. CDR3 bases: TGTGCCAGCAGTTACCTAAGGACCTTACGGGCCAACGTCCTGACTTTC.